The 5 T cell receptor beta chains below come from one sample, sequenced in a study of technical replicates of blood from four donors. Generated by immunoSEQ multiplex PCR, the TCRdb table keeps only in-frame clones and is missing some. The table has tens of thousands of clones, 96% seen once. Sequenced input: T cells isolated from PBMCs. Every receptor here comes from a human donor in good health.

CDR3 loop: CASSFLGRGGNTEAFF. The DNA for the CDR3 is TGTGCCAGCAGCTTTTTGGGCCGCGGGGGGAACACTGAAGCTTTCTTT. The V gene is TRBV7-9, the J gene TRBJ1-1, with D possibly being TRBD1 (5 bases). The germline CDR1 and CDR2 sequences are SEHNR and FQNEAQ (reference sequence). Trimming removed 3 bases at V and 1 base at J, with 15 bases between. The CDR3 totals 16 residues.

As DNA, the CDR3 is TGCAGTGTATTTTTCCTCAACTTAGCTTTCTTT. Its protein product is CSVFFLNLAFF. This rearrangement joins TRBV20-1 to TRBJ1-1; D is uncertain. There are 11 residues in the CDR3. Germline assignment: CDR1 DFQATT and CDR2 SNEGSKA (reference sequence). V lost 7 bases and J lost 10, with 16 bases in between.

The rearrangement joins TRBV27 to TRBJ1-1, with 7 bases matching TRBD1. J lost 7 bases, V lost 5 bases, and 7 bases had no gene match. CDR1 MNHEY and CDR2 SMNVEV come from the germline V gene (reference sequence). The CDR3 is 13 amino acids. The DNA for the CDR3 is TGTGCCAGCAGTCTCAATACAGGGGTTGAAGCTTTCTTT. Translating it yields CASSLNTGVEAFF.

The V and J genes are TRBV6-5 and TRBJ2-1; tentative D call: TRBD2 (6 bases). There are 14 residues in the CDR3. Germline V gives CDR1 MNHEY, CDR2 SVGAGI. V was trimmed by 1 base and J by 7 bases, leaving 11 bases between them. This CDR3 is CASSYFWGENEQFF. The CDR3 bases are TGTGCCAGCAGTTACTTTTGGGGGGAAAATGAGCAGTTCTTC.

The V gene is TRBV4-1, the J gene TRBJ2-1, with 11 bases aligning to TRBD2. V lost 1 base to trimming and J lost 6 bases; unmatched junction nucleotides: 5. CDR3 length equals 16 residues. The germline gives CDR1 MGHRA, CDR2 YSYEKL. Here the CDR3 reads CASSQGSSGRGNEQFF. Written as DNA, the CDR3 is TGCGCCAGCAGCCAAGGGAGTAGCGGGAGGGGCAATGAGCAGTTCTTC.